This TCR beta chain was documented in a study of OX40 agonist ivuxolimab in advanced cancers. Whole-study findings and limits: Researchers did not establish what antigens the expanded peripheral T cells target.

Only in-frame clones appear in the TCRdb table, and some are missing; sequencing was by immunoSEQ multiplex PCR. The repertoire holds 15,000 to 20,000 clones, with around 78% as singletons. To note about this clone: As yet, its antigen is unknown.

The TCR was taken from an adult with an advanced solid tumor such as melanoma, head and neck, liver or kidney cancer. The sequences come from CD4+ or CD8+ T cells sorted from blood, collected in a trial of the OX40 agonist ivuxolimab.

The CDR3 bases are TGCGCCAGCAGCGGGTCCGGGACATCCTACAATGAGCAGTTCTTC. Its translation: CASSGSGTSYNEQFF. The chain combines TRBV5-1 with TRBJ2-1; D perhaps matches TRBD1 (6 bases). The V gene lost 4 bases and the J gene lost 1 base, with 12 bases spanning the gap. This CDR3 has 15 amino acids. Germline CDR1 SGHRS, CDR2 YFSETQ.